This note documents a single T cell receptor beta chain sequence. Its cognate antigen is unknown. Trimming removed 6 bases from V and 5 bases from J, with 16 bases in between. The CDR3 totals 15 residues. Amplification of TCR beta CDR3 regions used RNA transcripts. HTBI-primed RT-PCR formed the first round, and a multiplex PCR formed the second. TCRdb reanalysed the multiplex PCR reads using MiXCR and keeps one entry per CDR3 protein. In the table there are about 620,000 distinct CDR3 sequences, around a fifth of which are singletons. Clinical symptoms and serum thyroxine were used for diagnosis; TRAb, thyroid ultrasound and orbital computed tomography were also relied on. The source of the PBMCs was roughly 10 ml of fresh peripheral blood. These data come from a study of Graves' ophthalmopathy and Graves' hyperthyroidism. Study-level findings and limits: A classifier, a 13-signature model, separated ophthalmopathy from stable hyperthyroidism with 87.88% sensitivity and 75% to 83% specificity. Both an approximately 68% sensitivity and an approximately 79% specificity characterized the model's predictions of ophthalmopathy progression.

This TCR derives from a woman younger than 35 with stable Graves' hyperthyroidism. Some clones in this sample may be carry-over from other donors' samples. Sequencing was done on a sample of peripheral blood. The J gene is TRBJ2-2, the V gene TRBV12-3 or TRBV12-4; maybe TRBD1 (5 bases). CDR3: CASSLRSQGTGELFF. The CDR3 DNA reads TGTGCCAGCAGCCTCCGGAGTCAGGGTACCGGGGAGCTGTTTTTT.